This T cell receptor beta chain was recovered during a study of blood T cell repertoires in COVID-19. The overall study: The study drew acute and convalescent COVID-19 samples from the United States, Italy and Spain. From T cells, B-cell-depleted T cells, or PBMCs came the material, which was cDNA or gDNA.

V lost 2 bases, J lost 8 bases, and 8 bases lay in between. CDR3 length equals 12 residues. Germline CDR1 SGHNT, CDR2 YENEEA. In the original analysis: Cell counts per sample came from amplifying reference gene primers. The repertoire was sequenced with immunoSEQ multiplex PCR; TCRdb's copy has only in-frame clones and lacks some. Clone size and the V and J calls come from that table; the DNA yielded D and trimming. In the table there are under 150,000 clones, 70% to 85% of which are singletons. The material sequenced was peripheral blood. This chain uses TRBV11-3 with TRBJ2-3; a possible D gene is TRBD2 (5 bases). The receptor was derived from a man in his sixties or seventies with active or convalescent COVID-19. The DNA for the CDR3 is TGTGCCAGCAGCTTAATAGAGGGTACGCAGTATTTT. Protein product: CASSLIEGTQYF.